The 22 T cell receptor beta chains reported below all come from one sample, sequenced in a study of cytomegalovirus exposure and HLA in healthy donors. Use of 60 Vbeta and 13 Jbeta primers characterized the PCR. Sequencing was performed with immunoSEQ multiplex PCR; in TCRdb, only in-frame clones are kept and a portion is missing. The sample contains about 150,000 clones, about 76% of which appear only once. The sequencing input was PBMCs. These receptors were taken from a woman younger than 35 in good health and CMV-seropositive.

J is TRBJ2-2 and V is TRBV10-3, with D possibly being TRBD1 (5 bases). Germline values: CDR1 ENHRY, CDR2 SYGVKD. V lost 10 bases, J lost 1 base, and 10 bases lay in between. The CDR3 consists of 13 residues. This CDR3 reads CATDDRNTGELFF. The DNA for the CDR3 is TGTGCCACAGATGACAGGAACACCGGGGAGCTGTTTTTT.

This chain joins TRBV7-9 and TRBJ1-1; possible D gene TRBD1, 5 bases. The length of the CDR3 is 12 residues. Germline CDR1 is SEHNR and CDR2 is FQNEAQ (reference sequence). For the CDR3, the DNA is TGTGCGCCGTCCCCCGACAGCACTGAAGCTTTCTTT. It yields the protein CAPSPDSTEAFF.

V gene TRBV5-6 combines with J gene TRBJ2-5; perhaps TRBD2 as D (6 bases). The CDR3 runs 14 residues. Germline assignment: CDR1 SGHDT and CDR2 YYEEEE. Deletions cut 5 bases from V and 3 bases from J, with 14 bases between. The CDR3 nucleotides are TGTGCCAGCAGTCCCATCGGCGGGGAAGAGACCCAGTACTTC. It encodes CASSPIGGEETQYF.

The chain links TRBV19 to TRBJ1-1; TRBD1 agrees at 8 bases. Germline CDR1 LNHDA, CDR2 SQIVND (reference sequence). The V and J ends lost 6 bases and 7 bases, in that order; junction bases with no gene match: 10. The CDR3 loop spans 14 amino acids. The CDR3 DNA sequence: TGTGCCAGTAGGACCCAGGGGGCCGCAAGTGAAGCTTTCTTT. Amino acids: CASRTQGAASEAFF.

The chain combines TRBV30 with TRBJ1-1; D might be TRBD1 (6 bases). CDR3 length: 13 amino acids. V lost 5 bases and J 4 bases, leaving 14 bases between the germline ends. In germline, CDR1 is GTSNPN, CDR2 SVGIG (reference sequence). DNA for the CDR3: TGTGCCTGGGACATACAGGGTCCCACTGAAGCTTTCTTT. It translates to CAWDIQGPTEAFF.

This chain connects TRBV27 to TRBJ1-2, with D unclear. Trimming removed 2 bases from V and 0 bases from J, with 4 bases in between. CDR1 is MNHEY and CDR2 is SMNVEV in the germline V gene (reference sequence). This CDR3 has 13 amino acids. Written as DNA, the CDR3 is TGTGCCAGCAGTTTAGGCCCTAACTATGGCTACACCTTC. This encodes CASSLGPNYGYTF.

The chain couples TRBV5-1 to TRBJ2-1, with TRBD1 matching over 9 bases. Trimming removed 4 bases from V and 10 bases from J; junction bases left unmatched: 12. This CDR3 contains 15 residues. CDR1 SGHRS and CDR2 YFSETQ come from the germline V gene. The DNA of the CDR3 is TGCGCCAGCAGCCAGACGACCACAGGGGGCAGGGAGCAGTTCTTC. Translated, it gives CASSQTTTGGREQFF.

The chain joins TRBV5-1 to TRBJ1-1, with D uncertain. This CDR3 has 14 residues. The ends were cut back, 0 bases at V and 3 bases at J, with 9 bases in the middle. Germline V gives CDR1 SGHRS, CDR2 YFSETQ. The CDR3 spells CASSLVWRDTEAFF. Written as DNA, the CDR3 is TGCGCCAGCAGCTTGGTGTGGCGGGACACTGAAGCTTTCTTT.

As concerns this clone: Other DNA sequences in this sample translate to the same CDR3. Here the CDR3 DNA reads TGTGCCTGGAGTAGTAGTAGCAATCAGCCCCAGCATTTT. It is translated as CAWSSSSNQPQHF. The rearrangement links TRBV30 to TRBJ1-5; no definite D call. CDR1 GTSNPN and CDR2 SVGIG come from the germline V gene (reference sequence). The CDR3 spans 13 residues. Deletions cut 2 bases from V and 0 bases from J, with 5 bases between. Together with reference TRBV30 and TRBJ1-5, the CDR3 gives the full variable domain: SQTIHQWPATLVQPVGSPLSLECTVEGTSNPNLYWYRQAAGRGLQLLFYSVGIGQISSEVPQNLSASRPQDRQFILSSKKLLLSDSGFYLCAWSSSSNQPQHFGDGTRLSIL.

The rearrangement joins TRBV2 to TRBJ1-6, with D possibly being TRBD1 (6 bases). V gave up 5 bases and J gave up 7 bases, with 9 bases separating them. The CDR3 consists of 13 residues. Germline V CDR1 and CDR2: SNHLY, FYNNEI. CDR3 sequence reads: CASSNDRNSPLHF. The CDR3 DNA sequence: TGTGCCAGCAGTAATGACAGGAATTCACCCCTCCACTTT.

The CDR3 reads CATSARPGQGNEKLFF. CDR3 in DNA: TGTGCCACCAGTGCGAGACCGGGACAGGGGAATGAAAAACTGTTTTTT. The J gene is TRBJ1-4, the V gene TRBV15; 10 bases fit TRBD1. Trimming took 6 bases from V and 5 from J; bases not matched to a gene: 9. Germline values: CDR1 LNHNV, CDR2 YYDKDF (reference sequence). The CDR3 spans 16 residues.

This clone was observed a few times. The chain links TRBV7-3 to TRBJ1-5; D unclear. This CDR3 spans 15 amino acids. Per germline, CDR1 SGHTA and CDR2 FQGTGA. V was shortened by 2 bases and J by 0 bases, with 8 bases between the two germline ends. As DNA, the CDR3 is TGTGCCAGCAGCTTACTCCGGGATAGCAATCAGCCCCAGCATTTT. Protein product: CASSLLRDSNQPQHF.

This clone showed up just once. This chain uses TRBV15 with TRBJ1-5; no clear D. V was shortened by 4 bases and J by 5 bases, with 9 bases between the two germline ends. Per germline, CDR1 LNHNV and CDR2 YYDKDF (reference sequence). The CDR3 is 13 amino acids. This chain's CDR3 is CATSNEGHQPQHF. The DNA of the CDR3 is TGTGCCACCAGCAACGAGGGTCATCAGCCCCAGCATTTT.

The CDR3 DNA is TGTGCCAGCAGTTACTCCTTAGCACGCGAGCAGTACTTC. Translated, it gives CASSYSLAREQYF. The V call is TRBV6-5, the J call TRBJ2-7; unclear D gene. The CDR3 has 13 residues. Germline values: CDR1 MNHEY, CDR2 SVGAGI. The ends were cut back, 0 bases at V and 6 bases at J, with 9 bases in the middle.

V is TRBV5-4 and J is TRBJ1-1; possible D gene TRBD1, 6 bases. The length of the CDR3 is 14 residues. V shed 9 bases and J shed 0 bases, with 15 bases lying between them. Germline-derived CDR1 and CDR2 are SGHNT and YYREEE (reference sequence). Here the CDR3 DNA reads TGTGCCACGAATCAGGGGATCATGAACACTGAAGCTTTCTTT. Amino acids: CATNQGIMNTEAFF.

This chain links TRBV5-1 with TRBJ1-3, with D maybe TRBD1 (5 bases). The V end lost 0 bases, the J end lost 4 bases, and 11 bases lay between the germline ends. Per the germline V gene, CDR1 is SGHRS and CDR2 is YFSETQ. The CDR3 loop spans 15 amino acids. The DNA of the CDR3 is TGCGCCAGCAGCTTGGCTCCGACAGTCGGAAACACCATATATTTT. Translation gives CASSLAPTVGNTIYF.

A single count supports this clone. The same CDR3 is also encoded by other DNA sequences in this sample. The chain's CDR3 is CATSLTGDTEAFF. CDR3 nucleotide sequence: TGTGCCACCTCCCTGACGGGGGACACTGAAGCTTTCTTT. The chain joins TRBV6-1 to TRBJ1-1, with a weak D call TRBD1 (5 bases). Germline V gene lookup returns CDR1 MNHNS and CDR2 SASEGT. Between the trimmed V and J ends, which lost 10 bases and 3 bases, there was a span of 15 bases. The CDR3 is 13 amino acids.

The genes are TRBV27 and TRBJ1-6; D is unclear. Germline CDR1 and CDR2: MNHEY and SMNVEV (reference sequence). V lost 8 bases and J 6 bases, leaving 5 bases between the germline ends. The CDR3 is made up of 11 amino acids. This CDR3 reads CASGRNSPLHF. CDR3 in DNA: TGTGCCAGCGGCCGTAATTCACCCCTCCACTTT.

Only a few counts were recorded for this clone. The V call is TRBV5-1, the J call TRBJ1-4; 12 positions match TRBD1. The V gene's germline CDR1 is SGHRS and CDR2 YFSETQ. This CDR3 region has 14 residues. Unmatched junction bases numbered 3, after V lost 4 bases and J lost 8 bases. The DNA for the CDR3 is TGCGCCAGCAGCCGGGACAGGGGGCGGGAAAAACTGTTTTTT. Encoded protein: CASSRDRGREKLFF.

The chain is built from TRBV15 and TRBJ1-4; D may be TRBD1 (5 bases). This CDR3 has 15 amino acids. Germline CDR1 reads LNHNV; CDR2 reads YYDKDF (reference sequence). With 0 bases removed from V and 7 bases from J, the gap between germline ends came to 12 bases. The chain's CDR3 is CATSREGGMGEKLFF. CDR3 nucleotide sequence: TGTGCCACCAGCAGAGAGGGGGGGATGGGTGAAAAACTGTTTTTT.

The genes are TRBV20-1 and TRBJ1-1; D call uncertain. CDR1 and CDR2 (germline): DFQATT, SNEGSKA (reference sequence). Between the trimmed V and J ends, which lost 5 bases and 4 bases, there was a span of 5 bases. The CDR3 is 10 amino acids. The CDR3 bases are TGCAGTGCTGAGGTCACTGAAGCTTTCTTT. Encoded protein: CSAEVTEAFF.

The V call is TRBV25-1, the J call TRBJ2-7, with 8 bases identical to TRBD2. CDR1 is MGHDK and CDR2 is SYGVNS in the germline V gene. The V gene end was trimmed by 7 bases and the J gene end by 4 bases; junction bases not matched to a gene: 6. This CDR3 contains 13 residues. CDR3 sequence: CASKTSAAYEQYF. For the CDR3, the DNA is TGTGCCAGCAAGACTAGCGCGGCATACGAGCAGTACTTC.